The following is a T cell receptor beta chain sequence with its context. These data belong to a study of TIL therapy for anti-PD-1-resistant metastatic lung cancer. This was the immunoSEQ v3 assay. TCRdb's copy holds only in-frame clones and misses some; the assay was immunoSEQ multiplex PCR. The sample has tens of thousands of clones, about two thirds seen once. Time point noted: pre-treatment sample, taken before nivolumab and TIL therapy. The ends were cut back, 0 bases at V and 3 bases at J, with 12 bases in the middle. Per the germline V gene, CDR1 is SGHRS and CDR2 is YFSETQ. CDR3 size: 15 residues.

This sequence originates from a person aged 25-80 years with non-small cell lung cancer. Sequencing used blood, obtained at baseline. The rearrangement joins TRBV5-1 to TRBJ1-1; D is perhaps TRBD1 (6 bases). For the CDR3, the DNA is TGCGCCAGCAGCTTGGCGGGAGGGGGTTACACTGAAGCTTTCTTT. Its protein is CASSLAGGGYTEAFF.